The 6 T cell receptor beta chains below all came from one sample that was sequenced in a study of blood T cell repertoires in COVID-19. TCRdb keeps only in-frame clones here, not all; method: immunoSEQ multiplex PCR. The sample holds approximately 260,000 clones, roughly nine tenths seen once. Sequenced sample: peripheral blood. These receptors were taken from a man in his 60s who had recovered from COVID-19.

The V call is TRBV9, the J call TRBJ2-5; 11 nucleotides align to TRBD1. The CDR3 covers 16 residues. With V trimmed by 2 bases and J by 1 base, 4 bases remained unmatched. Germline V gene data show CDR1 as SGDLS and CDR2 as YYNGEE. CDR3 protein: CASSVGTGGGQETQYF. The CDR3 nucleotides read TGTGCCAGCAGCGTGGGGACAGGGGGTGGCCAAGAGACCCAGTACTTC.

The J gene is TRBJ2-7, the V gene TRBV12-3 or TRBV12-4, with a possible D match to TRBD2 (6 bases). Trimming stripped 3 bases from V and 7 bases from J, with 13 bases between. CDR3 size: 13 residues. This chain's CDR3 is CASSFWTGAEQYF. DNA of the CDR3: TGTGCCAGCAGTTTCTGGACGGGAGCGGAGCAGTACTTC.

The gene calls are TRBV18 and TRBJ2-1; D might be TRBD1 (6 bases). The CDR3 spans 16 residues. Germline-derived CDR1 and CDR2 are KGHSH and LQKENI. Trimming took 1 base from V and 6 from J, leaving 16 bases between them. CDR3 amino acids: CASSPRESGGGNEQFF. CDR3 coding DNA: TGTGCCAGCTCACCACGCGAGTCTGGGGGCGGCAATGAGCAGTTCTTC.

The chain uses TRBV11-3 and TRBJ1-1; D unclear. The germline V gene has CDR1 SGHNT and CDR2 YENEEA. CDR3 length: 12 residues. V lost 3 bases to trimming and J lost 3 bases, with 5 bases between them. The CDR3 DNA is TGTGCCAGCAGCTTTGAGGACACTGAAGCTTTCTTT. Translation: CASSFEDTEAFF.

The chain combines TRBV19 with TRBJ2-1; the D gene is possibly TRBD1 (6 bases). Germline CDR1 reads LNHDA; CDR2 reads SQIVND (reference sequence). This CDR3 comprises 15 residues. Trimming stripped 2 bases from V and 4 bases from J, with 12 bases between. CDR3 in amino acids: CASSITGTRYNEQFF. The CDR3 coding sequence is TGTGCCAGTAGTATAACCGGGACAAGATACAATGAGCAGTTCTTC.

CDR3 sequence (DNA): TGCGCCAGCAGCCAAGAATCCAGGGCCAGGGGCCACGAGCAGTACTTC. It translates to CASSQESRARGHEQYF. The chain recombines TRBV4-1 with TRBJ2-7, with a tentative D call TRBD1 (6 bases). The length of the CDR3 is 16 residues. V lost 0 bases to trimming and J lost 5 bases, with 17 bases between them. The germline gives CDR1 MGHRA, CDR2 YSYEKL.